The next 27 T cell receptor beta chains were all read from a single sample in a study of cytomegalovirus exposure and HLA in healthy donors. The PCR contained 60 Vbeta and 13 Jbeta primers. TCRdb keeps only in-frame clones here, not all; method: immunoSEQ multiplex PCR. Of 95,000 to 150,000 clones in the sample, over 15% are singletons; the top ten hold over 1.5%. Sequenced material: PBMCs. All receptors come from a woman under 30 in good health and CMV-seronegative.

This clone appeared a few times. The chain combines TRBV29-1 with TRBJ1-2, with TRBD1 matching 8 bases. J lost 1 base, V lost 7 bases, and 17 bases had no gene match. This CDR3 spans 17 amino acids. The V gene's germline CDR1 is SQVTM and CDR2 ANQGSEA. The CDR3 DNA follows: TGCAGCGACCCCCGAGGACAGGGATCCCGAAGTAACTATGGCTACACCTTC. Protein sequence: CSDPRGQGSRSNYGYTF.

The gene calls are TRBV6-5 and TRBJ2-1, with D uncertain. From germline, CDR1 is MNHEY and CDR2 SVGAGI. The CDR3 has 12 amino acids. Trimming removed 2 bases at V and 9 bases at J, with 8 bases between. CDR3 nucleotides: TGTGCCAGCAGTTACGAAGCGCTTGAGCAGTTCTTC. Translation: CASSYEALEQFF.

This chain connects TRBV19 to TRBJ1-2; 8 nucleotides align to TRBD1. V trimming: 6 bases; J trimming: 8 bases; junction bases outside the gene matches: 17. Germline-derived CDR1 and CDR2 are LNHDA and SQIVND (reference sequence). The CDR3 extends over 16 amino acids. In DNA, the CDR3 is TGTGCCAGTAGGGGAGCTCCCGGACAGGGTGAGGCCGGCTACACCTTC. This encodes CASRGAPGQGEAGYTF.

The rearrangement joins TRBV7-3 to TRBJ2-5; D perhaps matches TRBD2 (5 bases). Germline lookup yields CDR1 SGHTA and CDR2 FQGTGA. Trimming removed 0 bases from V and 1 base from J, with 9 bases in between. The CDR3 runs to 15 residues. The chain's CDR3 is CASSLTGSVQETQYF. In nucleotides, the CDR3 is TGTGCCAGCAGCTTAACGGGGAGTGTCCAAGAGACCCAGTACTTC.

This clone was detected only a few times. The chain has TRBV2 and TRBJ2-5; TRBD1 matches 9 bases. This CDR3 is built from 15 residues. Unmatched junction bases numbered 6, after V lost 2 bases and J lost 5 bases. Germline lookup yields CDR1 SNHLY and CDR2 FYNNEI. CDR3 DNA sequence: TGTGCCAGCAGTGAACAGACAGGGGGGTATGAGACCCAGTACTTC. Its translation is CASSEQTGGYETQYF.

The CDR3 sequence: CASSHPRGGYTF. CDR3 in DNA: TGTGCCAGCAGCCATCCGAGAGGTGGCTACACCTTC. The gene calls are TRBV14 and TRBJ1-2; D not resolved. V was cut by 3 bases and J by 7 bases, with 9 bases left in between. The CDR3 loop spans 12 amino acids. Germline values: CDR1 SGHDN, CDR2 FVKESK.

V usage is TRBV29-1 and J usage is TRBJ2-3; tentatively, D is TRBD1 (5 bases). Trimming shortened V by 6 bases and J by 3 bases, and 13 bases separated the two germline ends. Germline CDR1 reads SQVTM; CDR2 reads ANQGSEA. This CDR3 comprises 13 residues. CDR3 residues: CSVGSQVTDTQYF. As DNA, the CDR3 is TGCAGCGTCGGGTCACAGGTGACAGATACGCAGTATTTT.

There are a few counts of this clone. The chain is built from TRBV30 and TRBJ2-5, with 7 nucleotides matching TRBD1. The CDR3 has 14 amino acids. Per the germline V gene, CDR1 is GTSNPN and CDR2 is SVGIG (reference sequence). Germline trimming cut 3 bases from V and 2 bases from J; bases unmatched to any gene: 6. The CDR3 region is CAWSTGAGQETQYF. For the CDR3, the DNA is TGTGCCTGGAGCACAGGGGCCGGGCAAGAGACCCAGTACTTC.

This clone was found a few times. The chain recombines TRBV29-1 with TRBJ1-1, with D possibly TRBD1 on 6 matching bases. The CDR3 runs to 13 residues. Looked up from germline, CDR1 is SQVTM and CDR2 is ANQGSEA. The V and J ends lost 6 bases and 1 base respectively, with 12 bases between them. The CDR3 nucleotides are TGCAGCGTCGACAGGACGGGGAACACTGAAGCTTTCTTT. Encoded protein: CSVDRTGNTEAFF. Together with reference TRBV29-1 and TRBJ1-1, the CDR3 gives the full variable domain: SAVISQKPSRDICQRGTSLTIQCQVDSQVTMMFWYRQQPGQSLTLIATANQGSEATYESGFVIDKFPISRPNLTFSTLTVSNMSPEDSSIYLCSVDRTGNTEAFFGQGTRLTVV.

There are a few counts of this clone. The V and J genes are TRBV15 and TRBJ2-7, with 10 bases identical to TRBD2. J gave up 5 bases and V 4 bases, and 8 bases lay outside the gene matches. CDR1 is LNHNV, CDR2 YYDKDF, per germline (reference sequence). The CDR3 is made up of 15 amino acids. The CDR3 is CATSNQRGGVDEQYF. DNA for the CDR3: TGTGCCACCAGCAATCAGCGGGGGGGCGTAGACGAGCAGTACTTC.

V and J are TRBV6-4 and TRBJ2-1; the D gene is possibly TRBD2 (5 bases). Germline assignment: CDR1 MRHNA and CDR2 SNTAGT. V was pared by 7 bases and J by 4 bases, with 20 bases between. The CDR3 covers 16 residues. The CDR3 sequence is CASNPGVVGSYNEQFF. CDR3 nucleotide sequence: TGTGCCAGCAACCCCGGGGTAGTGGGCTCTTACAATGAGCAGTTCTTC.

The chain links TRBV6-6 to TRBJ2-3; weak D call: TRBD1 (5 bases). CDR3 length: 12 residues. The V gene's germline CDR1 is MNHNY and CDR2 SVGAGI (reference sequence). Trimming took 8 bases from V and 4 from J, leaving 10 bases between them. The CDR3 spells CASGRVADTQYF. CDR3 nucleotide sequence: TGTGCCAGCGGCAGGGTAGCAGATACGCAGTATTTT.

CDR3 DNA sequence: TGTGCCAGCAGTGACAGGGGTAAGGACTACGAGCAGTACTTC. This codes for CASSDRGKDYEQYF. This sequence joins TRBV28 and TRBJ2-7; 8 bases are a match to TRBD1. Germline lookup yields CDR1 MDHEN and CDR2 SYDVKM. V dropped 5 bases and J dropped 3; count of bases not matched to a gene: 6. The CDR3 has 14 amino acids. Supplemented by reference TRBV28 and TRBJ2-7, the full variable domain reads DVKVTQSSRYLVKRTGEKVFLECVQDMDHENMFWYRQDPGLGLRLIYFSYDVKMKEKGDIPEGYSVSREKKERFSLILESASTNQTSMYLCASSDRGKDYEQYFGPGTRLTVT.

This clone was recorded a few times. This chain uses TRBV28 with TRBJ2-3, with TRBD2 matching 7 bases. From germline, CDR1 is MDHEN and CDR2 SYDVKM. After removal of 4 bases from V and 1 base from J, the junction contained 8 bases not matched to a gene. This CDR3 contains 16 residues. For the CDR3, the DNA is TGTGCCAGCAGTTACCCAACTAGCGTCGGCACAGATACGCAGTATTTT. It codes for CASSYPTSVGTDTQYF. Full variable domain (rest looked up from reference TRBV28 and TRBJ2-3): DVKVTQSSRYLVKRTGEKVFLECVQDMDHENMFWYRQDPGLGLRLIYFSYDVKMKEKGDIPEGYSVSREKKERFSLILESASTNQTSMYLCASSYPTSVGTDTQYFGPGTRLTVL.

This clone was seen only a few times. This chain links TRBV12-5 with TRBJ1-2; D is perhaps TRBD1 (6 bases). CDR3 length: 16 residues. Trimming removed 0 bases from V and 5 bases from J, with 16 bases in between. Germline lookup yields CDR1 LGHNT and CDR2 FRNRAP. The chain's CDR3 is CASGLVRAGVRYGYTF. CDR3 DNA: TGTGCTAGTGGTTTGGTACGTGCAGGGGTCCGTTATGGCTACACCTTC.

V is TRBV7-3 and J is TRBJ2-5, with 8 bases aligning to TRBD2. The CDR3 spans 16 residues. CDR1 is SGHTA, CDR2 FQGTGA, per germline. J was trimmed by 2 bases and V by 2 bases; bases with no gene match: 7. The CDR3 protein is CASSLGPAGAQETQYF. The CDR3 nucleotides are TGTGCCAGCAGCTTAGGTCCAGCGGGAGCACAAGAGACCCAGTACTTC.

The rearrangement uses TRBV5-4 and TRBJ2-1; D ambiguous. The ends were cut back, 3 bases at V and 5 bases at J, with 15 bases in the middle. The germline V gene encodes CDR1 SGHNT and CDR2 YYREEE (reference sequence). The CDR3 extends over 15 amino acids. CDR3 coding DNA: TGTGCCAGCAGCTCCTTTGTTTTCAGCGACAATGAGCAGTTCTTC. It yields the protein CASSSFVFSDNEQFF. Together with reference TRBV5-4 and TRBJ2-1, the CDR3 gives the full variable domain: ETGVTQSPTHLIKTRGQQVTLRCSSQSGHNTVSWYQQALGQGPQFIFQYYREEENGRGNFPPRFSGLQFPNYSSELNVNALELDDSALYLCASSSFVFSDNEQFFGPGTRLTVL.

This clone showed up just a few times. J is TRBJ2-7 and V is TRBV7-3; 13 nucleotides match TRBD2. The CDR3 consists of 16 residues. Germline V gene sequence: CDR1 SGHTA, CDR2 FQGTGA. The V segment lost 3 bases and the J segment 1 base; nucleotides outside the gene matches: 3. The CDR3 nucleotides are TGTGCCAGCAGCTTGGAACTAGCGGGAGGGTCCTACGAGCAGTACTTC. Amino acids: CASSLELAGGSYEQYF.

This clone came up a few times. One junction end does not reproduce the germline sequence, and a read error may be involved. The genes are TRBV30 and TRBJ1-1; 7 positions agree with TRBD1. This CDR3 comprises 15 residues. Germline CDR1 reads GTSNPN; CDR2 reads SVGIG (reference sequence). CDR3 DNA sequence: TGTGCCTGGCGACTCACAGGGGCCCTGAACCCTGAAGCTTTCTTT. This gives the protein CAWRLTGALNPEAFF.

This clone showed up just a few times. Germline is not matched at one junction end, which may reflect a read error. This sequence joins TRBV6-5 and TRBJ2-1, with a possible D match to TRBD2 (5 bases). There are 15 residues in the CDR3. CDR1 MNHEY and CDR2 SVGAGI come from the germline V gene. The CDR3 here is CASSRPGNGYNAQFF. The CDR3, as DNA: TGTGCCAGCAGCCGCCCCGGGAATGGCTACAATGCGCAGTTCTTC.

This clone was counted between two and nine times. The gene calls are TRBV7-6 and TRBJ2-7; 9 bases align to TRBD2. This CDR3 contains 15 residues. Germline V gives CDR1 SGHVS, CDR2 FNYEAQ. V was clipped by 4 bases and J by 1 base; unmatched bases: 5. The CDR3 coding sequence is TGTGCCAGCAGCTACAGAGCGGGAGGTTCCTACGAGCAGTACTTC. It encodes CASSYRAGGSYEQYF.

This clone has only a few counts. The chain is built from TRBV9 and TRBJ1-2; 7 bases fit TRBD1. V shed 3 bases and J 14 bases; nucleotides not matched to a gene: 4. This CDR3 comprises 10 residues. The germline CDR1 and CDR2 sequences are SGDLS and YYNGEE. The DNA of the CDR3 is TGTGCCAGCAGCGGGACAGGCTTTACCTTC. This gives the protein CASSGTGFTF.

J is TRBJ2-7 and V is TRBV19, with 7 bases that match TRBD2. Germline CDR1 LNHDA, CDR2 SQIVND (reference sequence). The CDR3 consists of 14 residues. The V gene end was trimmed by 3 bases and the J gene end by 7 bases; junction bases not matched to a gene: 9. The CDR3 loop is CASSMGDYLWEQYF. The CDR3 DNA is TGTGCCAGTAGTATGGGGGACTACCTTTGGGAGCAGTACTTC.

This clone showed up just a few times. The chain carries TRBV30 and TRBJ2-7; TRBD1 is a possible D gene (5 bases). CDR1 is GTSNPN and CDR2 is SVGIG in the germline V gene (reference sequence). V gave up 0 bases and J gave up 0 bases, with 21 bases separating them. This CDR3 contains 18 residues. CDR3: CAWSVGRAGHYASYEQYF. In DNA form, the CDR3 reads TGTGCCTGGAGTGTAGGTCGGGCAGGGCATTACGCCTCCTACGAGCAGTACTTC.

In DNA form, the CDR3 reads TGCGCCAGCAGTACAGGGTCCGAGCAGTACTTC. Its translation: CASSTGSEQYF. V is TRBV10-1 and J is TRBJ2-7; D perhaps matches TRBD1 (6 bases). Germline V CDR1 and CDR2: WNHNN, SYGVQD (reference sequence). CDR3 size: 11 residues. Trimming left V 5 bases short and J 6 bases short, with 8 bases between.

This clone was seen only a few times. This rearrangement joins TRBV13 to TRBJ2-1; 9 nucleotides line up with TRBD1. V lost 1 base, J lost 0 bases, and 10 bases stayed unmatched. This CDR3 is built from 19 residues. The germline gives CDR1 PRHDT, CDR2 FYEKMQ (reference sequence). The CDR3 bases are TGTGCCAGCAGCTTAGTTACAGGGGGCGAGGGAAGCTCCTACAATGAGCAGTTCTTC. Translation gives CASSLVTGGEGSSYNEQFF.

This rearrangement joins TRBV15 to TRBJ2-7; TRBD2 agrees at 7 bases. Germline V gene lookup returns CDR1 LNHNV and CDR2 YYDKDF (reference sequence). The junction had 2 bases not matched to a gene; V was cut back by 0 bases and J by 9 bases. This CDR3 has 12 residues. The CDR3 loop is CATSRDWEGQYF. As DNA, the CDR3 is TGTGCCACCAGCAGAGATTGGGAGGGGCAGTACTTC.